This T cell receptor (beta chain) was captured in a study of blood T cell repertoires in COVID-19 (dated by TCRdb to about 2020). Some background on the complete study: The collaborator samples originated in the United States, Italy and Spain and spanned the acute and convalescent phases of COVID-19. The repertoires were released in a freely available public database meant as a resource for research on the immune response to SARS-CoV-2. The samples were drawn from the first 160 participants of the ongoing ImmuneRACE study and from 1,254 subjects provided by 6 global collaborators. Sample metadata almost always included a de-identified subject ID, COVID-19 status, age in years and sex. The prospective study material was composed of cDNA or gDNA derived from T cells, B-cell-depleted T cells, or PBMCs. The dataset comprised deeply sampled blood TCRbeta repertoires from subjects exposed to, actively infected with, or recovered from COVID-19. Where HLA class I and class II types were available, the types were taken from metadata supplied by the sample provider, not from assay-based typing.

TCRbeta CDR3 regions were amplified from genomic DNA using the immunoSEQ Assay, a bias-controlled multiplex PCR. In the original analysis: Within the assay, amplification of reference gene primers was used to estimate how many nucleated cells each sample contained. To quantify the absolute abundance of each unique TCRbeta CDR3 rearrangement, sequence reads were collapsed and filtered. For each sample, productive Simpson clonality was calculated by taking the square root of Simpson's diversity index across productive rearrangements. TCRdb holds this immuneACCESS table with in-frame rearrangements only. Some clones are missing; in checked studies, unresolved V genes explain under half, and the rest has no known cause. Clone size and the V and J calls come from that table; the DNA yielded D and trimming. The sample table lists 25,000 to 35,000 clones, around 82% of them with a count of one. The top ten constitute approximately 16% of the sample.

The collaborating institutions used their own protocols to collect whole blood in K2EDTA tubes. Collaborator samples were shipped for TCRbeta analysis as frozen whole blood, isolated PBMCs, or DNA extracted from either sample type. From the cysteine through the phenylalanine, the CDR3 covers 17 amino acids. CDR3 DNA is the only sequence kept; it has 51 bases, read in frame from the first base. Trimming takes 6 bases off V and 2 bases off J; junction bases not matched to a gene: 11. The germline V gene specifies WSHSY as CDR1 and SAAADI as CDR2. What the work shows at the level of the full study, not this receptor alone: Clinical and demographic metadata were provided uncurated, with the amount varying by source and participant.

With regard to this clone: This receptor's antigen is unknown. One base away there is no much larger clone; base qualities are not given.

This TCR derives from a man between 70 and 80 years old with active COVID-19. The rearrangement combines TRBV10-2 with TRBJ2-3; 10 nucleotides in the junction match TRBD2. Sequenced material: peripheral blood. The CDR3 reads CASRRASGGPPTDTQYF. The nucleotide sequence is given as TGCGCCAGCAGGAGGGCTAGCGGGGGCCCCCCCACAGATACGCAGTATTTT.